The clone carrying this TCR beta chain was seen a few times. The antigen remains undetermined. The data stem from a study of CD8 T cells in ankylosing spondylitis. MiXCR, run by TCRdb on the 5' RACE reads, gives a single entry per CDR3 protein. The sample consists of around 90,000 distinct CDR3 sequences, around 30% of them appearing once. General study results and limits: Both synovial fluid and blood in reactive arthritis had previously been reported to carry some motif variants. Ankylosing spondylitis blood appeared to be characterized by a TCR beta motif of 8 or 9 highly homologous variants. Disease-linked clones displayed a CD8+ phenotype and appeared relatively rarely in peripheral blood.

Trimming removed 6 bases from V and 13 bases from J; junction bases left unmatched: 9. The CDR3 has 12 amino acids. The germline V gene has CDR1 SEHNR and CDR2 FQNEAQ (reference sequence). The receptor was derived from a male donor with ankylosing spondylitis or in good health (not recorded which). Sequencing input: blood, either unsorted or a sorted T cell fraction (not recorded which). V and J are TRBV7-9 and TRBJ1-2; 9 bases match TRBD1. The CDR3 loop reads CASSLAGTGSTF. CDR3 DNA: TGTGCCAGCAGTCTTGCCGGGACAGGGTCCACCTTC.